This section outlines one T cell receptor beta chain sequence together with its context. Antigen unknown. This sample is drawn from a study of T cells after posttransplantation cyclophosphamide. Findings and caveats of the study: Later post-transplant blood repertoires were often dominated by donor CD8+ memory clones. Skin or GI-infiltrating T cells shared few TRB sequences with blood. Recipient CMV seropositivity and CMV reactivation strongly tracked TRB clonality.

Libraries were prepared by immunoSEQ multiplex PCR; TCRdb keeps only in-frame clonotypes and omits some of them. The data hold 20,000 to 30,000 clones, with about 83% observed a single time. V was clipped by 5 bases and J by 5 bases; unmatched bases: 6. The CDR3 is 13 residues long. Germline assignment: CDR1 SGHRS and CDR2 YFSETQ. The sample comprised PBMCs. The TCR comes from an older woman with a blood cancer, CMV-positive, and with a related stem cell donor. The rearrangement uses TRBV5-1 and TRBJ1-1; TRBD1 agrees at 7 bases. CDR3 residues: CASREGTATEAFF. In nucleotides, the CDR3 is TGCGCCAGCAGGGAAGGGACAGCTACTGAAGCTTTCTTT.